This is a list of T cell receptor beta chains from one sample in a study of OX40 agonist ivuxolimab in advanced cancers. Method: immunoSEQ multiplex PCR; TCRdb's copy keeps in-frame clones and lacks some. Among 52,000 or so clones, just under 85% were seen once, and the ten largest hold 2.8%. The source was CD4+ or CD8+ T cells sorted from blood, collected in a trial of the OX40 agonist ivuxolimab. These receptors were collected from an adult with an advanced solid tumor such as melanoma, head and neck, liver or kidney cancer. The CDR3 runs from the conserved cysteine through the conserved F or W. The D gene is left open where the match is weak. For some rows the clone size is stated as once, few or many, or as a class when expanded; others skip it.

TRBV5-4	few	-	TRBJ2-5	TGTGCCAGCAGCTCGTTATTTGGGGGAGCGGGAGAGACCCAGTACTTC	CASSSLFGGAGETQYF
TRBV2	-	-	TRBJ1-1	TGTGCCAGCAGTAAGGAGGCATTGAGCGGGGCTGAAGCTTTCTTT	CASSKEALSGAEAFF
TRBV28	few	TRBD1	TRBJ1-2	TGTGCCAGCAGTTCCGGACAGGGGGGAGGCTACACCTTC	CASSSGQGGGYTF
TRBV4-1	-	-	TRBJ1-1	TGCGCCAGCAGCCGAGGGGGGGTGGTGAGGGAGAACACTGAAGCTTTCTTT	CASSRGGVVRENTEAFF
TRBV29-1	-	-	TRBJ2-5	TGCAGCGTTGCGGCCGGGGGGCGCAGGCAGACCCAGTACTTC	CSVAAGGRRQTQYF
TRBV7-8	-	-	TRBJ1-2	TGTGCCAGCAGCTACGACGGGTGGGCTAACTATGGCTACACCTTC	CASSYDGWANYGYTF
TRBV6-1	-	-	TRBJ1-5	TGTGCCAGCAGTGAACGGGCCAGGGGCTCTGGACAGCCCCAGCATTTT	CASSERARGSGQPQHF
TRBV2	-	-	TRBJ2-5	TGTGCCAGCAGTTTCATGGAAGAGACCCAGTACTTC	CASSFMEETQYF
TRBV30	-	TRBD1	TRBJ1-2	TGTGCCTGCCTTAGGAGTGGACAGGGTCATGGCTACACCTTC	CACLRSGQGHGYTF
TRBV29-1	few	-	TRBJ2-7	TGCAGCGTTGAACCAGTGGGGTCCTACGAGCAGTACTTC	CSVEPVGSYEQYF
TRBV29-1	-	-	TRBJ1-1	TGCAGCGTTGTCCGGTTGAACACTGAAGCTTTCTTT	CSVVRLNTEAFF
TRBV11-2	-	TRBD2	TRBJ2-1	TGTGCCAGCAGCTTATACCGGGGTGATCTAGCGGGAGTACACAATGAGCAGTTCTTC	CASSLYRGDLAGVHNEQFF
TRBV7-9	-	-	TRBJ1-3	TGTGCCAGCAATCCGGGGAAGTCTGGAAACACCATATATTTT	CASNPGKSGNTIYF
TRBV19	-	TRBD1	TRBJ1-5	TGTGCCAGTATTCCACAGGGGGCGCTGAATCAGCCCCAGCATTTT	CASIPQGALNQPQHF
TRBV30	medium-sized	-	TRBJ1-3	TGTGCCTGCCGTGGAGCTGGAAACACCATATATTTT	CACRGAGNTIYF
TRBV4-3	-	-	TRBJ2-1	TGCGCCAGCAGCCAAGAATATAGAGGAGTTGAGCAGTTCTTC	CASSQEYRGVEQFF
TRBV19	-	-	TRBJ1-5	TGTGCCAGTAGTATGGAGGATCAGCCCCAGCATTTT	CASSMEDQPQHF
TRBV7-2	once	-	TRBJ2-7	TGTGCCAGCAGCTTCGGGGAGTTCTCCTACGAGCAGTACTTC	CASSFGEFSYEQYF
TRBV5-1	-	-	TRBJ2-5	TGCGCCAGCAGCTTGATCGCAGAACAAGAGACCCAGTACTTC	CASSLIAEQETQYF
TRBV7-7	-	-	TRBJ2-3	TGTGCCAGCACCTTCGGTGTATCTAGCACAGATACGCAGTATTTT	CASTFGVSSTDTQYF
TRBV4-3	-	-	TRBJ1-5	TGCGCCAGCAGCCAAGATCGGGCGGAGGTGAACCAGCCCCAGCATTTT	CASSQDRAEVNQPQHF
TRBV29-1	few	-	TRBJ2-6	TGCAGCGTTGAAGGCCAACAGGGCCTATCCTCTGGGGCCAACGTCCTGACTTTC	CSVEGQQGLSSGANVLTF